This passage covers 27 T cell receptor beta chains from one sample sequenced in a study of T cell responses to AZD1222 COVID-19 vaccine (dated by TCRdb to about 2021). The library was produced with the immunoSEQ multiplex PCR assay. Drawn from immuneACCESS, this table holds only the in-frame rearrangements with V and J called that TCRdb kept. Clones are partly lost; checked studies trace under half to an unresolved V gene and leave the rest unexplained. The sample profile shows about 85,000 clones; 80% to 90% of them were found once. Around a tenth of the sample belongs to the ten largest clones. What this sample's time point label stands for: baseline before first vaccination. Interpreted using the paper, the treatment or condition label stands for: meningococcal conjugate vaccine given as trial control. This specimen was peripheral blood, taken on day 0 of MenACWY control vaccination. All receptors come from an adult in good health.

The chain has TRBV2 and TRBJ2-7; D not certain. Germline CDR1 is SNHLY and CDR2 is FYNNEI. This CDR3 region has 15 residues. V gave up 3 bases and J gave up 1 base, with 13 bases separating them. This chain's CDR3 is CASSDLQARSYEQYF. The CDR3 DNA reads TGTGCCAGCAGTGATCTCCAGGCGCGATCCTACGAGCAGTACTTC. The whole variable domain, remainder taken from reference TRBV2 and TRBJ2-7, is EPEVTQTPSHQVTQMGQEVILRCVPISNHLYFYWYRQILGQKVEFLVSFYNNEISEKSEIFDDQFSVERPDGSNFTLKIRSTKLEDSAMYFCASSDLQARSYEQYFGPGTRLTVT.

The chain carries TRBV19 and TRBJ1-6; TRBD1 aligns across 9 bases. J was trimmed by 8 bases and V by 6 bases; bases with no gene match: 5. Germline CDR1 reads LNHDA; CDR2 reads SQIVND (reference sequence). The CDR3 spans 14 residues. CDR3 in DNA: TGTGCCAGTAGCCGCAGGGACAGGGATTCACCCCTCCACTTT. This sequence encodes CASSRRDRDSPLHF.

This chain's CDR3 is CAISESGAAFGDQPQHF. The CDR3, as DNA: TGTGCCATCAGTGAGTCAGGGGCCGCTTTTGGGGATCAGCCCCAGCATTTT. The chain uses TRBV10-3 and TRBJ1-5; D is perhaps TRBD1 (5 bases). Trimming shortened V by 0 bases and J by 5 bases, and 17 bases separated the two germline ends. This CDR3 is 17 amino acids long. Germline V gene data show CDR1 as ENHRY and CDR2 as SYGVKD.

The V call is TRBV18, the J call TRBJ1-1, with D unclear. Deletions cut 3 bases from V and 5 bases from J, with 13 bases between. CDR1 and CDR2 (germline): KGHSH, LQKENI. The CDR3 contains 14 residues. The CDR3 nucleotides read TGTGCCAGCTCACCTATCGTGGAGCAGACTGAAGCTTTCTTT. It codes for CASSPIVEQTEAFF.

The chain couples TRBV6-4 to TRBJ1-2, with a weak D call TRBD1 (6 bases). Trimming left V 4 bases short and J 2 bases short, with 11 bases between. The CDR3 totals 14 residues. CDR1 and CDR2 (germline): MRHNA, SNTAGT. The CDR3 loop is CASSASQGNYGYTF. In DNA form, the CDR3 reads TGTGCCAGCAGTGCCTCCCAGGGGAACTATGGCTACACCTTC.

This chain connects TRBV2 to TRBJ1-5; D possibly corresponds to TRBD1 (5 bases). Per the germline V gene, CDR1 is SNHLY and CDR2 is FYNNEI. The CDR3 has 16 amino acids. The ends were cut back, 3 bases at V and 4 bases at J, with 16 bases in the middle. This CDR3 is CASSDLGEPANQPQHF. The CDR3 bases are TGTGCCAGCAGTGATTTGGGGGAGCCGGCAAATCAGCCCCAGCATTTT.

The chain uses TRBV7-9 and TRBJ2-7; tentatively, D is TRBD1 or TRBD2 (5 bases each). Germline-derived CDR1 and CDR2 are SEHNR and FQNEAQ (reference sequence). There are 15 residues in the CDR3. With 0 bases removed from V and 0 bases from J, the gap between germline ends came to 9 bases. The CDR3: CASSLAGTSSYEQYF. The CDR3 DNA is TGTGCCAGCAGCTTAGCGGGGACGAGCTCCTACGAGCAGTACTTC.

CDR3 nucleotide sequence: TGTGCCAGTAGTACACAGGGGTCCAATCAGCCCCAGCATTTT. Its translation is CASSTQGSNQPQHF. The genes are TRBV19 and TRBJ1-5; TRBD1 agrees at 7 bases. The trim removed 4 bases at V and 3 bases at J, leaving 3 bases unmatched. Germline CDR1 is LNHDA and CDR2 is SQIVND (reference sequence). The CDR3 is 14 residues long.

This clone occurred once. CDR3 DNA sequence: TGTGCCAGCAGTATCAGAGGGGGAGGTAGCTATGGCTACACCTTC. It translates to CASSIRGGGSYGYTF. The rearrangement uses TRBV27 and TRBJ1-2, with a tentative D call TRBD1 (6 bases). V gave up 5 bases and J gave up 4 bases, with 17 bases separating them. The CDR3 totals 15 residues. Germline CDR1 reads MNHEY; CDR2 reads SMNVEV (reference sequence).

This rearrangement joins TRBV5-1 to TRBJ1-1; weak D call: TRBD1 (5 bases). CDR1 is SGHRS and CDR2 is YFSETQ in the germline V gene. Trimming cost V 2 bases and J 0 bases, with 8 bases left between them. The CDR3 has 14 amino acids. CDR3 coding DNA: TGCGCCAGCAGCTTACGACAGATGAACACTGAAGCTTTCTTT. Residues: CASSLRQMNTEAFF. The full variable domain, its missing parts supplied by reference TRBV5-1 and TRBJ1-1, is KAGVTQTPRYLIKTRGQQVTLSCSPISGHRSVSWYQQTPGQGLQFLFEYFSETQRNKGNFPGRFSGRQFSNSRSEMNVSTLELGDSALYLCASSLRQMNTEAFFGQGTRLTVV.

V gene TRBV9 combines with J gene TRBJ2-7; perhaps TRBD1 as D (5 bases). The CDR3 loop spans 14 amino acids. V lost 0 bases to trimming and J lost 3 bases, with 10 bases between them. The germline gives CDR1 SGDLS, CDR2 YYNGEE. As DNA, the CDR3 is TGTGCCAGCAGCGTAGCTCCCGGACACTACGAGCAGTACTTC. Protein: CASSVAPGHYEQYF.

For this clone: This CDR3 is also generated by other DNA sequences in the sample. The gene calls are TRBV3-1 (or the pseudogene TRBV3-2) and TRBJ1-1; D gene unclear. Germline-derived CDR1 and CDR2 are LGHDT and YNNKEL (reference sequence). V lost 1 base and J lost 8, with 8 bases in between. The CDR3 is 12 residues long. CDR3 loop: CASSQGYSEAFF. DNA of the CDR3: TGTGCCAGCAGCCAAGGATATAGCGAAGCTTTCTTT.

This clone occurred once. The CDR3 reads CATRDRGLGQPQHF. Written as DNA, the CDR3 is TGTGCCACGCGGGACAGGGGGCTGGGGCAGCCCCAGCATTTT. The V and J genes are TRBV19 and TRBJ1-5; 12 nucleotides match TRBD1. The V and J ends lost 10 bases and 7 bases, in that order; junction bases with no gene match: 8. Germline V gene sequence: CDR1 LNHDA, CDR2 SQIVND (reference sequence). The CDR3 covers 14 residues.

The J gene is TRBJ1-1, the V gene TRBV28; D perhaps matches TRBD1 (6 bases). In germline, CDR1 is MDHEN, CDR2 SYDVKM. This CDR3 has 13 residues. Trimming took 5 bases from V and 4 from J, leaving 11 bases between them. The DNA of the CDR3 is TGTGCCAGCAGTCACATCAGGGGCACTGAAGCTTTCTTT. Protein product: CASSHIRGTEAFF. Together with reference TRBV28 and TRBJ1-1, the CDR3 gives the full variable domain: DVKVTQSSRYLVKRTGEKVFLECVQDMDHENMFWYRQDPGLGLRLIYFSYDVKMKEKGDIPEGYSVSREKKERFSLILESASTNQTSMYLCASSHIRGTEAFFGQGTRLTVV.

The chain carries TRBV28 and TRBJ2-7, with D hard to call. This CDR3 comprises 12 residues. V was shortened by 11 bases and J by 4 bases, with 15 bases between the two germline ends. Germline loops: CDR1 MDHEN, CDR2 SYDVKM. The CDR3 loop is CACRGSLYEQYF. DNA for the CDR3: TGTGCCTGCCGCGGCAGCCTATACGAGCAGTACTTC.

The rearrangement links TRBV7-8 to TRBJ2-3; TRBD2 matches 12 bases. Germline V gene data show CDR1 as SGHVS and CDR2 as FQNEAQ. CDR3 size: 16 residues. Trimming took 1 base from V and 9 from J; bases not matched to a gene: 8. CDR3 residues: CASSLGTSGAPLTQYF. DNA of the CDR3: TGTGCCAGCAGCTTAGGGACTAGCGGGGCACCTTTAACGCAGTATTTT.

The V and J genes are TRBV7-2 and TRBJ1-6, with 7 bases fitting TRBD1. CDR3 size: 14 residues. Unmatched junction bases numbered 3, after V lost 3 bases and J lost 7 bases. Per the germline V gene, CDR1 is SGHTA and CDR2 is FQGNSA. CDR3 loop: CASSLGQQNSPLHF. The CDR3 DNA follows: TGTGCCAGCAGCTTGGGACAGCAGAATTCACCCCTCCACTTT.

The gene calls are TRBV3-1 (or the pseudogene TRBV3-2) and TRBJ1-3; D remains unclear. Germline CDR1 reads LGHDT; CDR2 reads YNNKEL (reference sequence). This CDR3 is 18 amino acids long. Trimming pared 3 bases from V and 0 bases from J, leaving 18 bases between. This CDR3 is CASSQDSIGPNSGNTIYF. The CDR3 DNA reads as TGTGCCAGCAGCCAGGACTCAATCGGACCGAACTCTGGAAACACCATATATTTT.

The genes are TRBV5-6 and TRBJ1-3, with TRBD1 as a possible D gene (5 bases). This CDR3 contains 14 residues. With 4 bases removed from V and 4 bases from J, the gap between germline ends came to 12 bases. CDR1 and CDR2 from the germline V gene are SGHDT and YYEEEE. The CDR3 DNA is TGTGCCAGCAGCGCAGGGACGTACGGAAACACCATATATTTT. Protein sequence: CASSAGTYGNTIYF. The full variable domain, rest sourced from reference TRBV5-6 and TRBJ1-3, is DAGVTQSPTHLIKTRGQQVTLRCSPKSGHDTVSWYQQALGQGPQFIFQYYEEEERQRGNFPDRFSGHQFPNYSSELNVNALLLGDSALYLCASSAGTYGNTIYFGEGSWLTVV.

The gene calls are TRBV5-1 and TRBJ2-5; TRBD1 aligns across 7 bases. Trimming cost V 0 bases and J 4 bases; bases outside gene matches: 6. Germline CDR1 is SGHRS and CDR2 is YFSETQ. The CDR3 loop spans 15 amino acids. The CDR3, as DNA: TGCGCCAGCAGCTTGGCCCGCCCAGGGGGAGAGACCCAGTACTTC. Amino acids: CASSLARPGGETQYF.

The chain is built from TRBV3-1 (or the pseudogene TRBV3-2) and TRBJ2-7, with a possible D match to TRBD1 (5 bases). Deletions cut 4 bases from V and 3 bases from J, with 10 bases between. CDR1 and CDR2 from the germline V gene are LGHDT and YNNKEL (reference sequence). The CDR3 sequence is 13 residues long. CDR3 sequence reads: CASSRRENYEQYF. CDR3 DNA: TGTGCCAGCAGCCGCAGGGAAAACTACGAGCAGTACTTC.

This clone appeared a single time. V gene TRBV3-1 (or the pseudogene TRBV3-2) combines with J gene TRBJ1-1, with TRBD1 as a possible D gene (6 bases). The CDR3 runs to 13 residues. From germline, CDR1 is LGHDT and CDR2 YNNKEL (reference sequence). V lost 4 bases, J lost 0 bases, and 6 bases lay in between. In DNA form, the CDR3 reads TGTGCCAGCAGCCGACAGGTGAACACTGAAGCTTTCTTT. Translated: CASSRQVNTEAFF.

The gene calls are TRBV28 and TRBJ1-2, with a weak D call TRBD1 (5 bases). Germline lookup yields CDR1 MDHEN and CDR2 SYDVKM. This CDR3 spans 14 amino acids. Trimming removed 3 bases at V and 8 bases at J, with 16 bases between. The chain's CDR3 is CASSFGGELMGYTF. Written as DNA, the CDR3 is TGTGCCAGCAGTTTTGGGGGTGAACTAATGGGCTACACCTTC.

The chain is built from TRBV6-2 or TRBV6-3 and TRBJ2-4; 7 nucleotides agree with TRBD2. The J segment lost 2 bases and the V segment lost 0 bases, leaving 4 bases of the junction unmatched. The CDR3 is 16 amino acids. The V gene's germline CDR1 is MNHEY and CDR2 SVGEGT. The CDR3 protein is CASSYSMTSTKNIQYF. The CDR3 nucleotides are TGTGCCAGCAGTTACTCGATGACTAGCACCAAAAACATTCAGTACTTC.

This chain joins TRBV10-1 and TRBJ2-7, with D possibly being TRBD1 or TRBD2 (5 bases each). Per the germline V gene, CDR1 is WNHNN and CDR2 is SYGVQD (reference sequence). The CDR3 has 13 residues. V lost 9 bases to trimming and J lost 5 bases, with 17 bases between them. This chain's CDR3 is CAREMNRRNEQYF. The DNA of the CDR3 is TGCGCCAGGGAAATGAACAGGAGGAACGAGCAGTACTTC.

The chain couples TRBV7-2 to TRBJ2-3, with no clear D. This CDR3 comprises 14 residues. Germline-derived CDR1 and CDR2 are SGHTA and FQGNSA. The V end lost 4 bases, the J end lost 5 bases, and 13 bases lay between the germline ends. The CDR3 loop is CASSSPPKLDTQYF. For the CDR3, the DNA is TGTGCCAGCAGCTCCCCCCCTAAATTAGATACGCAGTATTTT.

The chain joins TRBV2 to TRBJ2-2; 8 bases match TRBD2. Germline assignment: CDR1 SNHLY and CDR2 FYNNEI. Trimming cost V 4 bases and J 3 bases; bases outside gene matches: 4. The CDR3 length is 15 residues. DNA of the CDR3: TGTGCCAGCAGTGTACGGGGGGGATACACCGGGGAGCTGTTTTTT. It translates to CASSVRGGYTGELFF.